The sequence of this TCR beta chain was determined in a study of glioma-infiltrating T cells. Turning to the study itself: Sequencing aimed for roughly 4.5- to 11-fold coverage of about a million peripheral T cells.

Using RNA template, CDR3s of TCR alpha and beta were amplified with iRepertoire arm-PCR. For one-step reverse transcription and amplification, roughly 100-400 ng of tissue mRNA or PBMC total RNA was used. TCRdb recomputed calls from the multiplex PCR reads with MiXCR, one row per CDR3 protein. The repertoire has around 350,000 distinct CDR3 sequences, 41% of them found once; the top ten carry 12%. A word on this clonotype: Compared with germline, one end of the junction differs, possibly owing to a read error.

The CDR3 runs 15 residues. Germline V CDR1 and CDR2: KGHDR, SFDVKD. The chain links TRBV24-1 to TRBJ1-1; 8 bases match TRBD1. Sequenced sample: glioma tissue, nonneoplastic brain tissue, or PBMCs (not recorded which). The receptor comes from a human donor with low-grade glioma or glioblastoma, undergoing nonglioma brain surgery, or in good health (not recorded which). CDR3 nucleotide sequence: TGTGCCACCAGTGATTCGACGACAGGGGACACTAAAGCTTTCTTT. Translating gives CATSDSTTGDTKAFF.